The T cell receptor beta chain described here comes from a study of blood T cell repertoires in COVID-19. Study in general: PBMCs, B-cell-depleted T cells, or T cells were the source of the cDNA or gDNA that made up the material.

Original methodology: Reference gene primer amplification yielded estimated nucleated cell counts. Profiled with immunoSEQ multiplex PCR; TCRdb holds only in-frame clones, not every one. That table gives V, J and clone size, and the DNA gave D and trimming. The sample records about 170,000 clones, roughly nine tenths being singletons. The sample was peripheral blood. The clonotype comes from a woman aged 55-70 years with COVID-19, enrolled during active disease.

CDR3: CASSLFPGTGEETQYF. The CDR3 DNA is TGTGCCAGCAGCTTGTTCCCCGGGACTGGCGAAGAGACCCAGTACTTC. The chain joins TRBV7-2 to TRBJ2-5; possible D gene TRBD2, 6 bases. Germline V CDR1 and CDR2: SGHTA, FQGNSA. This CDR3 is 16 amino acids long. V lost 3 bases to trimming and J lost 3 bases, with 17 bases between them.